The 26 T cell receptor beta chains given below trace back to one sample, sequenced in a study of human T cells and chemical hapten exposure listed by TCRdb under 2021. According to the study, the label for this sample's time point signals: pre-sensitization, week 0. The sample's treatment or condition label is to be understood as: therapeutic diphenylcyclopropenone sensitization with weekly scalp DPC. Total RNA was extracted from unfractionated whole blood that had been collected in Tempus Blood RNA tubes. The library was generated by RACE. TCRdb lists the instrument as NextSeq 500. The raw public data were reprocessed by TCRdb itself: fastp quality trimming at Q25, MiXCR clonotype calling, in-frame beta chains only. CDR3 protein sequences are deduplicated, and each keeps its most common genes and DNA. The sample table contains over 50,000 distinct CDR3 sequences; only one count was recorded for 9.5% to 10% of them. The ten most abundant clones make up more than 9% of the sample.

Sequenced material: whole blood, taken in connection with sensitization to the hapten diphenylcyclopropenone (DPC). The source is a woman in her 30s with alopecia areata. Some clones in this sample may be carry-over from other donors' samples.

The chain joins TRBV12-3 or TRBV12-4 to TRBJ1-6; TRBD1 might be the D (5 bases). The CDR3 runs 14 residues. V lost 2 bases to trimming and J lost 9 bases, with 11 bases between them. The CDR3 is CASSLIQGSSPLHF. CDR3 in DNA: TGTGCCAGCAGTTTAATCCAGGGCTCTTCACCCCTCCACTTT.

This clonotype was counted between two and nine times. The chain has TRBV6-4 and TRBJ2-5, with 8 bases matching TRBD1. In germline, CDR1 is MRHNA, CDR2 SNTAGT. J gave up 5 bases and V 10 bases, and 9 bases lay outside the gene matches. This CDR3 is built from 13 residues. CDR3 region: CANQGAVGETQYF. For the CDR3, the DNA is TGTGCCAACCAGGGGGCTGTAGGGGAGACCCAGTACTTC.

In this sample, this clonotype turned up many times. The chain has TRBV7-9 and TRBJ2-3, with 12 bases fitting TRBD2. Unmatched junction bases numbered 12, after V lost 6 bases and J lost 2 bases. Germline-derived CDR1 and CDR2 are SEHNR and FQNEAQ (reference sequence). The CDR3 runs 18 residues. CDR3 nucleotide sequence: TGTGCCAGCAGACAAACTAGCGGGGGGCTTCAAGTCACAGATACGCAGTATTTT. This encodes CASRQTSGGLQVTDTQYF.

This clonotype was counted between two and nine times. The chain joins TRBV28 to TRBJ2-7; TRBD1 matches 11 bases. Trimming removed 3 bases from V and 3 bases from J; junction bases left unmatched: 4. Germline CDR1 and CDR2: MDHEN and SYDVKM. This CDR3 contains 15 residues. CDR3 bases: TGTGCCAGCAGTTTGGGGACAGGGGGTATCTACGAGCAGTACTTC. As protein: CASSLGTGGIYEQYF.

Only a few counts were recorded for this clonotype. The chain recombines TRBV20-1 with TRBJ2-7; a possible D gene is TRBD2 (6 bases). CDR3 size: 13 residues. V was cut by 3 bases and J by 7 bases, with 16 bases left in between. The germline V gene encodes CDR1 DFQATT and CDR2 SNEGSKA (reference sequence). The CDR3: CSAREGTLGEQYF. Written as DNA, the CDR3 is TGCAGTGCTAGGGAGGGAACCCTAGGGGAGCAGTACTTC.

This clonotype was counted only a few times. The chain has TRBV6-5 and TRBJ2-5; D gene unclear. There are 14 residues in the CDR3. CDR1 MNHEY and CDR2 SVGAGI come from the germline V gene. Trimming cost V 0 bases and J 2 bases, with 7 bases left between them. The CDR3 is CASSYSTLQETQYF. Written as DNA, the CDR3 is TGTGCCAGCAGTTACTCTACCCTACAAGAGACCCAGTACTTC.

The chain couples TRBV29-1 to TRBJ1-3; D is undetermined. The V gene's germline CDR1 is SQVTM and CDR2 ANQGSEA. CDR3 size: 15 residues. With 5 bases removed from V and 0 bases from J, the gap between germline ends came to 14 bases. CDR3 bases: TGCAGCGTTTCAGGAGAACTGAGCTCTGGAAACACCATATATTTT. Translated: CSVSGELSSGNTIYF. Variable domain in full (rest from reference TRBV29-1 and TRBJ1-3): SAVISQKPSRDICQRGTSLTIQCQVDSQVTMMFWYRQQPGQSLTLIATANQGSEATYESGFVIDKFPISRPNLTFSTLTVSNMSPEDSSIYLCSVSGELSSGNTIYFGEGSWLTVV.

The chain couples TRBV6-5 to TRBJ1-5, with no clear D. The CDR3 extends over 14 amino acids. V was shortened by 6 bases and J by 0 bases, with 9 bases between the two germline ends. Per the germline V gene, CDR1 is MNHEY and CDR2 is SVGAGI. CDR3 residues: CASSKTLSNQPQHF. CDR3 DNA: TGTGCCAGCAGCAAGACACTTAGCAATCAGCCCCAGCATTTT.

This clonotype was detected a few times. Here the CDR3 DNA reads TGTGCCAGCAGTTTAACCCGGACGCAGTATTTT. It codes for CASSLTRTQYF. This chain links TRBV28 with TRBJ2-3; D is undetermined. V gave up 2 bases and J gave up 9 bases, with 6 bases separating them. CDR1 MDHEN and CDR2 SYDVKM come from the germline V gene. This CDR3 contains 11 residues.

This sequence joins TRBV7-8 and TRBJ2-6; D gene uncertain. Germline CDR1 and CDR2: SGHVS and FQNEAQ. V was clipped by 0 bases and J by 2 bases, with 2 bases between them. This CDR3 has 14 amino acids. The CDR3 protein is CASSLAAGANVLTF. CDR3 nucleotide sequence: TGTGCCAGCAGCTTAGCGGCTGGGGCCAACGTCCTGACTTTC.

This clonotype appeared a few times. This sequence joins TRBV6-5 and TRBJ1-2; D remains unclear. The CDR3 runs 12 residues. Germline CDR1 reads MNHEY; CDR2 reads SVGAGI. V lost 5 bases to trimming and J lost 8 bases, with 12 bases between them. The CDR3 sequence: CASSLEGTGYTF. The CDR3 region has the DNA TGTGCCAGCAGTCTGGAGGGTACGGGCTACACCTTC.

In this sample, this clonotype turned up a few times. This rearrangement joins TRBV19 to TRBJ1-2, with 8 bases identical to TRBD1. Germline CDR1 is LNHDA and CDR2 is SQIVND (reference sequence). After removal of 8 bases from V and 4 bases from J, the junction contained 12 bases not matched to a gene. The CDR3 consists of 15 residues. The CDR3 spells CASSPLLGTGYGYTF. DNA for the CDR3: TGTGCCAGTTCACCTCTCCTCGGGACAGGCTATGGCTACACCTTC.

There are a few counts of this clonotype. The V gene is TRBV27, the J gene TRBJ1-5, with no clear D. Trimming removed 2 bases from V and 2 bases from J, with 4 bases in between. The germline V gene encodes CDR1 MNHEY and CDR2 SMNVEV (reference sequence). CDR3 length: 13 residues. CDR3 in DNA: TGTGCCAGCAGTTTAATGGGCAATCAGCCCCAGCATTTT. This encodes CASSLMGNQPQHF.

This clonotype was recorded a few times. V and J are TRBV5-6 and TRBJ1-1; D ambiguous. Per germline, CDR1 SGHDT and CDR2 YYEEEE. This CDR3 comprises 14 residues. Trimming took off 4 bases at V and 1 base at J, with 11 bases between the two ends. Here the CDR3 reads CASSPTMKNTEAFF. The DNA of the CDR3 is TGTGCCAGCAGCCCTACGATGAAGAACACTGAAGCTTTCTTT.

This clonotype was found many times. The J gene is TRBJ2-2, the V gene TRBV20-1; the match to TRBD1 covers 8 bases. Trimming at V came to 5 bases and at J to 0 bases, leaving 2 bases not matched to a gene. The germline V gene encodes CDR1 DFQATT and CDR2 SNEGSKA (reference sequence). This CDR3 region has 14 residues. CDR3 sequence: CSAAGGPNTGELFF. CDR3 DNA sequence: TGCAGTGCTGCAGGGGGCCCGAACACCGGGGAGCTGTTTTTT.

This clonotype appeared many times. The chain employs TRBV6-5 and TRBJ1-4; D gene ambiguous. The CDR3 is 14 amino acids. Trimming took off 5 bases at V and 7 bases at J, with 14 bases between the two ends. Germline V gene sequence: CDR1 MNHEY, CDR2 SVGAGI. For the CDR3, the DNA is TGTGCCAGCAGTCTTTGGTCATCAGGTGAAAAACTGTTTTTT. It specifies CASSLWSSGEKLFF.

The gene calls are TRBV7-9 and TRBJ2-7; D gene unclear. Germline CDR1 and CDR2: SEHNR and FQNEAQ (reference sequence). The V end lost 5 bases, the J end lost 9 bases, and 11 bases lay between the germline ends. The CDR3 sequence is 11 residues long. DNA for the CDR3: TGTGCCAGCAGCCCCCTAGAGGCGCAGTACTTC. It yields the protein CASSPLEAQYF.

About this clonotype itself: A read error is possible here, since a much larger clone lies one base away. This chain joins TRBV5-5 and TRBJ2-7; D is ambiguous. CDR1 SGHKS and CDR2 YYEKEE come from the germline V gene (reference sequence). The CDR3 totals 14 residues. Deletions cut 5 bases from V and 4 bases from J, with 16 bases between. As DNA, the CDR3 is TGTGCCAGCAGTCAAACAACAGATCGTTACGAGCAGTACTTC. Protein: CASSQTTDRYEQYF.

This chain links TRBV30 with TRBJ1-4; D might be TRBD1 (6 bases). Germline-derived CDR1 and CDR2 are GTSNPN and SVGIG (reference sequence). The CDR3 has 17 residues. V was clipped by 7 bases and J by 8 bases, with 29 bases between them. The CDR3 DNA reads TGTGCCTTTGAAACCCCCGGGACATCGATAAGAAGGGAAAAACTGTTTTTT. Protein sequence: CAFETPGTSIRREKLFF.

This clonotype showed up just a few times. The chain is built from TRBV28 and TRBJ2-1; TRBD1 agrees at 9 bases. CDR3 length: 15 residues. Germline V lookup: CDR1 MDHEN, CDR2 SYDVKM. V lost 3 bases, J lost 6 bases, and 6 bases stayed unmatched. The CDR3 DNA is TGTGCCAGCAGTTTCGGGACAGGGTTGTCCAATGAGCAGTTCTTC. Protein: CASSFGTGLSNEQFF.

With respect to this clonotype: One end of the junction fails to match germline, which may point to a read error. The CDR3 protein is CVSSLAVNTEAFF. CDR3 nucleotide sequence: TGCGTCAGCAGCCTGGCAGTGAACACTGAAGCTTTCTTT. The chain has TRBV4-1 and TRBJ1-1; D ambiguous. The CDR3 is made up of 13 amino acids. Per germline, CDR1 MGHRA and CDR2 YSYEKL.

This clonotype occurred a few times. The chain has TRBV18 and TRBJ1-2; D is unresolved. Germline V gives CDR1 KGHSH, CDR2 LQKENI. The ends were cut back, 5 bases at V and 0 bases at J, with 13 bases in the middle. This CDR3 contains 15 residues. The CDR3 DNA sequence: TGTGCCAGCTCATCTTCGCGGCAGACTAACTATGGCTACACCTTC. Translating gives CASSSSRQTNYGYTF.

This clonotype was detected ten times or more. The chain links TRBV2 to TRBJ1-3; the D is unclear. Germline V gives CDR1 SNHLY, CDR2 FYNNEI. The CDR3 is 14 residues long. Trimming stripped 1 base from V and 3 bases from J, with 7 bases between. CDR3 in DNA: TGTGCCAGCAGTGAAGGGGGTAGTGGAAACACCATATATTTT. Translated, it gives CASSEGGSGNTIYF.

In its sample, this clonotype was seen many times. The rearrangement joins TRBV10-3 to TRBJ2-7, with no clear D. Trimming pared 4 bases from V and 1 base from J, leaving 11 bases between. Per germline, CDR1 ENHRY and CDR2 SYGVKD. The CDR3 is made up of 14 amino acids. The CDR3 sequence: CAISVRIGSYEQYF. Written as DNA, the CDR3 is TGTGCCATCAGTGTTCGGATAGGATCCTACGAGCAGTACTTC.

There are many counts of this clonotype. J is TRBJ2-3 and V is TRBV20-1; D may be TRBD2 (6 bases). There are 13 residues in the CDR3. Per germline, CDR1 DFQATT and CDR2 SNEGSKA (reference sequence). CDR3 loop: CRAGTFSTDTQYF. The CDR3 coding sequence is TGCAGGGCCGGGACTTTTAGCACAGATACGCAGTATTTT.

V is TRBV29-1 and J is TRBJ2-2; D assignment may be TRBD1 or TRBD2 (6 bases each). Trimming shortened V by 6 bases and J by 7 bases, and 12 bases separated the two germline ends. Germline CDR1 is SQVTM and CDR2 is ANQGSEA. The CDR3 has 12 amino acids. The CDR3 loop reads CSVGGQGGELFF. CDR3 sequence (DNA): TGCAGCGTGGGGGGCCAGGGCGGGGAGCTGTTTTTT.